The 20 T cell receptor beta chains given below trace back to one sample, sequenced in a study of T cells in Graves' hyperthyroidism and ophthalmopathy. The CDR3 regions of TCR beta were amplified from RNA transcripts. The primer set for the first-round RT-PCR of the TCR CDR3 was HTBI. TCRdb re-called the multiplex PCR reads through MiXCR, storing one row per CDR3 protein. The repertoire consists of around 800,000 distinct CDR3 sequences, with 35% to 45% occurring once and the leading ten covering around 9.3%. The material sequenced was blood. These receptors originate from a man between 18 and 35 years old with Graves' hyperthyroidism.

The chain has TRBV4-1 and TRBJ2-5, with 9 bases matching TRBD2. V lost 3 bases, J lost 2 bases, and 7 bases stayed unmatched. There are 16 residues in the CDR3. The V gene's germline CDR1 is MGHRA and CDR2 YSYEKL. DNA for the CDR3: TGCGCCAGCAGCCAGCTATTCGGACTAGCGCAAGAGACCCAGTACTTC. Encoded protein: CASSQLFGLAQETQYF.

This sequence joins TRBV24-1 and TRBJ1-2; 10 positions agree with TRBD1. Germline V gene data show CDR1 as KGHDR and CDR2 as SFDVKD. V was pared by 3 bases and J by 4 bases, with 1 base of the junction left unmatched. The CDR3 covers 14 residues. The CDR3 is CATSDRTGGYGYTF. The CDR3 nucleotides are TGTGCCACCAGTGATCGGACAGGGGGCTATGGCTACACCTTC.

This clonotype was recorded many times. The V and J genes are TRBV2 and TRBJ1-4; D is uncertain. Per the germline V gene, CDR1 is SNHLY and CDR2 is FYNNEI. This CDR3 spans 14 amino acids. V was clipped by 6 bases and J by 6 bases, with 14 bases between them. In DNA form, the CDR3 reads TGTGCCAGCAGCCCCGGGCCTTGGGATGAAAAACTGTTTTTT. It encodes CASSPGPWDEKLFF.

This clonotype appeared a few times. CDR3 loop: CASRREGRAGELFF. Here the CDR3 DNA reads TGTGCCAGCAGGCGGGAGGGCAGGGCCGGGGAGCTGTTTTTT. V and J are TRBV2 and TRBJ2-2, with TRBD2 identical over 9 bases. This CDR3 is 14 amino acids long. The germline V gene encodes CDR1 SNHLY and CDR2 FYNNEI. Losses at the gene ends were 6 bases for V and 6 bases for J; bases not matched to a gene: 5.

The table lists this clonotype with a few counts. This chain uses TRBV7-9 with TRBJ1-6; D gene unclear. The CDR3 length is 12 residues. In germline, CDR1 is SEHNR, CDR2 FQNEAQ (reference sequence). Trimming left V 1 base short and J 13 bases short, with 8 bases between. CDR3 protein: CASSLGNQPLHF. DNA for the CDR3: TGTGCCAGCAGCTTAGGGAATCAGCCCCTCCACTTT.

The chain joins TRBV5-6 to TRBJ2-2; TRBD2 matches 9 bases. V lost 3 bases, J lost 10 bases, and 16 bases stayed unmatched. Per germline, CDR1 SGHDT and CDR2 YYEEEE. This CDR3 is built from 17 residues. CDR3: CASSYRRASGIVSELFF. As DNA, the CDR3 is TGTGCCAGCAGCTACCGCCGGGCTAGCGGGATAGTCTCGGAGCTGTTTTTT.

This clonotype turned up a few times. V and J are TRBV13 and TRBJ1-1, with 9 bases aligning to TRBD1. The CDR3 consists of 12 residues. Germline V gives CDR1 PRHDT, CDR2 FYEKMQ (reference sequence). V lost 6 bases and J lost 8; bases outside the gene matches: 4. The CDR3 here is CASRRGTGEAFF. The CDR3 DNA reads TGTGCCAGCAGAAGGGGGACAGGGGAAGCTTTCTTT. Complete variable domain (other parts from reference TRBV13 and TRBJ1-1): AAGVIQSPRHLIKEKRETATLKCYPIPRHDTVYWYQQGPGQDPQFLISFYEKMQSDKGSIPDRFSAQQFSDYHSELNMSSLELGDSALYFCASRRGTGEAFFGQGTRLTVV.

This clonotype was found many times. This rearrangement joins TRBV20-1 to TRBJ1-4, with a tentative D call TRBD1 (5 bases). This CDR3 region has 11 residues. The germline V and J ends were trimmed by 6 bases and 7 bases, with 9 bases remaining between them. Germline CDR1 DFQATT, CDR2 SNEGSKA (reference sequence). The CDR3 spells CSALGGEKLFF. DNA of the CDR3: TGCAGTGCCTTGGGGGGTGAAAAACTGTTTTTT.

This clonotype was counted only a few times. The genes are TRBV19 and TRBJ2-5, with D possibly being TRBD2 (6 bases). Germline V lookup: CDR1 LNHDA, CDR2 SQIVND (reference sequence). This CDR3 region has 14 residues. V was pared by 7 bases and J by 5 bases, with 17 bases between. The DNA for the CDR3 is TGTGCCAGTACTGGCGGGGCCCTACGGGAGACCCAGTACTTC. This gives the protein CASTGGALRETQYF.

This clonotype was seen repeatedly, ten times or more. CDR3: CASSDHPRPQHF. CDR3 bases: TGTGCCAGCAGTGACCATCCTAGGCCCCAGCATTTT. The genes are TRBV6-1 and TRBJ1-5; no clear D. Looked up from germline, CDR1 is MNHNS and CDR2 is SASEGT. The V gene lost 3 bases and the J gene lost 9 bases, with 9 bases spanning the gap. The CDR3 consists of 12 residues.

The sample holds many counts of this clonotype. The V gene is TRBV19, the J gene TRBJ1-5; D gene ambiguous. Trimming left V 5 bases short and J 1 base short, with 12 bases between. This CDR3 comprises 15 residues. Germline assignment: CDR1 LNHDA and CDR2 SQIVND (reference sequence). CDR3 residues: CASSAEHLSNQPQHF. In DNA form, the CDR3 reads TGTGCCAGTAGTGCGGAGCATCTAAGCAATCAGCCCCAGCATTTT.

Note on this clonotype: Being one base from a much bigger clone, this may be a read error. J is TRBJ1-3 and V is TRBV7-2; D remains ambiguous. The CDR3 has 15 amino acids. CDR1 is SGHTA and CDR2 is FQGNSA in the germline V gene. The CDR3 region is CASSSLSLRGSTIYF. The DNA of the CDR3 is TGTGCCAGCAGCTCCCTGTCACTTCGCGGAAGCACCATATATTTT. Full variable domain (remainder filled in from reference TRBV7-2 and TRBJ1-3): GAGVSQSPSNKVTEKGKDVELRCDPISGHTALYWYRQSLGQGLEFLIYFQGNSAPDKSGLPSDRFSAERTGGSVSTLTIQRTQQEDSAVYLCASSSLSLRGSTIYFGEGSWLTVV.

This clonotype was counted at least ten times. This chain uses TRBV9 with TRBJ2-5, with D possibly being TRBD2 (6 bases). Germline loops: CDR1 SGDLS, CDR2 YYNGEE. The V end was cut by 1 base, the J end by 2 bases, with 9 bases between. This CDR3 has 14 residues. CDR3 DNA sequence: TGTGCCAGCAGCGTACAGGGAGGTCAAGAGACCCAGTACTTC. Protein: CASSVQGGQETQYF.

The chain recombines TRBV29-1 with TRBJ2-7; D is uncertain. Germline CDR1 and CDR2: SQVTM and ANQGSEA. Between the trimmed V and J ends, which lost 8 bases and 7 bases, there was a span of 18 bases. The CDR3 is 12 amino acids. The CDR3 nucleotides are TGCAGCCTCCCGGACCCCGATTGTGAGCAGTACTTC. This translates into CSLPDPDCEQYF.

This clonotype was seen a handful of times. This rearrangement joins TRBV7-6 to TRBJ2-5, with TRBD1 matching 10 bases. Per the germline V gene, CDR1 is SGHVS and CDR2 is FNYEAQ. The junction had 7 bases not matched to a gene; V was cut back by 6 bases and J by 3 bases. CDR3 length equals 15 residues. The chain's CDR3 is CASSFGTGAEETQYF. The CDR3 DNA reads TGTGCCAGCAGTTTCGGGACAGGGGCCGAAGAGACCCAGTACTTC. Full variable domain (remainder filled in from reference TRBV7-6 and TRBJ2-5): GAGVSQSPRYKVTKRGQDVALRCDPISGHVSLYWYRQALGQGPEFLTYFNYEAQQDKSGLPNDRFSAERPEGSISTLTIQRTEQRDSAMYRCASSFGTGAEETQYFGPGTRLLVL.

There are a few counts of this clonotype. This chain uses TRBV14 with TRBJ1-1; 7 bases are a match to TRBD1. CDR3 length: 15 amino acids. After removal of 0 bases from V and 9 bases from J, the junction contained 10 bases not matched to a gene. From germline, CDR1 is SGHDN and CDR2 FVKESK. Written as DNA, the CDR3 is TGTGCCAGCAGCCAAGAACCCACCGGGACAGAAAAAGCTTTCTTT. Translating gives CASSQEPTGTEKAFF.

This clonotype came up many times. V is TRBV15 and J is TRBJ1-5; a possible D gene is TRBD1 (5 bases). Germline CDR1 is LNHNV and CDR2 is YYDKDF (reference sequence). The V end was cut by 3 bases, the J end by 0 bases, with 9 bases between. The CDR3 length is 15 residues. The DNA for the CDR3 is TGTGCCACCAGCAGTGGGACGGATAGCAATCAGCCCCAGCATTTT. The encoded protein is CATSSGTDSNQPQHF.

Note on this clonotype: This likely comes from a read error, as the CDR3 has no conserved phenylalanine or tryptophan at its end. The genes are TRBV19 and TRBJ1-2; 11 positions match TRBD1. Per germline, CDR1 LNHDA and CDR2 SQIVND (reference sequence). Trimming took 5 bases from V and 6 from J; bases not matched to a gene: 5. The CDR3 consists of 14 residues. CDR3 coding DNA: TGTGCCAGTAGTGTGGACAGGGGGCGAGATGGCTACACCTTG. Residues: CASSVDRGRDGYTL.

This clonotype has at least ten counts. This rearrangement joins TRBV7-6 to TRBJ2-7; the D is unclear. The germline V gene has CDR1 SGHVS and CDR2 FNYEAQ. CDR3 length equals 13 residues. Trimming took 3 bases from V and 6 from J, leaving 12 bases between them. CDR3 residues: CASSFGPLREQYF. CDR3 DNA: TGTGCCAGCAGCTTTGGGCCCCTACGCGAGCAGTACTTC.

The CDR3 DNA reads TGCAGCGTTGAAAGGGGGGTGAACGTCCTGACTTTC. Protein product: CSVERGVNVLTF. The chain links TRBV29-1 to TRBJ2-6; D is tentatively TRBD1 or TRBD2 (6 bases each). Germline V CDR1 and CDR2: SQVTM, ANQGSEA. Trimming took 2 bases from V and 10 from J, leaving 9 bases between them. There are 12 residues in the CDR3.